This T cell receptor (beta chain) was captured in a study of T cells in Graves' hyperthyroidism and ophthalmopathy. It was RNA transcripts that yielded the amplified TCR beta CDR3 regions. In the first-round RT-PCR of the TCR CDR3, the HTBI primer set was used. TCRdb re-called the multiplex PCR reads through MiXCR, storing one row per CDR3 protein. The sample consists of 550,000 to 600,000 distinct CDR3 sequences, approximately 15% of them appearing once. The receptor comes from a woman younger than 35 with Graves' ophthalmopathy. Sample: blood.

Here the CDR3 DNA reads TGCAGCGTTGTCTCAGGTTCGGGCTACACCTTC. This gives the protein CSVVSGSGYTF. This sequence joins TRBV29-1 and TRBJ1-2; no clear D. CDR3 length: 11 amino acids. Germline assignment: CDR1 SQVTM and CDR2 ANQGSEA. The V gene lost 4 bases and the J gene lost 8 bases, with 11 bases spanning the gap.